This T cell receptor (beta chain) was retrieved from a study of control samples from healthy donors and cancer patients. Germline CDR1 LNHDA, CDR2 SQIVND (reference sequence). The J segment lost 2 bases and the V segment lost 4 bases, leaving 7 bases of the junction unmatched. This CDR3 spans 16 amino acids. Assay used: immunoSEQ multiplex PCR; TCRdb lists only in-frame clones, some missing. The sample contains fewer than 500,000 clones, about nine tenths of which appear only once. The chain has TRBV19 and TRBJ1-4; 7 nucleotides match TRBD1. The clonotype was recovered from a man aged 35 to 55 with head and neck cancer. The sample comprised PBMCs. DNA of the CDR3: TGTGCCAGTAGTACGCCAGGGGGACCTACTAATGAAAAACTGTTTTTT. Protein product: CASSTPGGPTNEKLFF.